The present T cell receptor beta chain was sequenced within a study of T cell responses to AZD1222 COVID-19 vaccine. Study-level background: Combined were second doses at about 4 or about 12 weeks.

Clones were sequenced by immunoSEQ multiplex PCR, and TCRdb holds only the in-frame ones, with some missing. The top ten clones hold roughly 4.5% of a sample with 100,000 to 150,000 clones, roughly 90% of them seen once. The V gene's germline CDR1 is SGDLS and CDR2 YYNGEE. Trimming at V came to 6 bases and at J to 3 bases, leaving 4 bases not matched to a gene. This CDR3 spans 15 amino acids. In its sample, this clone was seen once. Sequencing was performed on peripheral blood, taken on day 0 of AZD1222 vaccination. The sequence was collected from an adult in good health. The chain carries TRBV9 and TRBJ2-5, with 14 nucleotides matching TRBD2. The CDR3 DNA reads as TGTGCCAGCACCGGGACTAGCGGGGGTGAAGAGACCCAGTACTTC. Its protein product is CASTGTSGGEETQYF.